This T cell receptor beta chain comes out of a study of cytotoxic CD8 clonotypes in ibrutinib-treated CLL. As for this clone: What it binds is unknown.

Study-level points and caveats: Clonality increased with ibrutinib response but returned toward baseline at progression.

There are 16 residues in the CDR3. The germline V and J ends were trimmed by 4 bases and 5 bases, with 19 bases remaining between them. Per the germline V gene, CDR1 is SGDLS and CDR2 is YYNGEE. The planned depth of sequencing spanned 1 in 200,000 to 1 in 1 million T cells. Assay: immunoSEQ multiplex PCR; the TCRdb copy retains only in-frame clones and omits some. The top ten hold less than 30% of the sample, which has approximately 12,000 clones, about 62% seen once. This clonotype originated in a human donor with chronic lymphocytic leukemia. Source: PBMCs, taken before ibrutinib treatment. The chain links TRBV9 to TRBJ2-1; D gene ambiguous. CDR3 nucleotide sequence: TGTGCCAGCAGCCCTCGTCTAGTACCCGGAAACAATGAGCAGTTCTTC. This translates into CASSPRLVPGNNEQFF.